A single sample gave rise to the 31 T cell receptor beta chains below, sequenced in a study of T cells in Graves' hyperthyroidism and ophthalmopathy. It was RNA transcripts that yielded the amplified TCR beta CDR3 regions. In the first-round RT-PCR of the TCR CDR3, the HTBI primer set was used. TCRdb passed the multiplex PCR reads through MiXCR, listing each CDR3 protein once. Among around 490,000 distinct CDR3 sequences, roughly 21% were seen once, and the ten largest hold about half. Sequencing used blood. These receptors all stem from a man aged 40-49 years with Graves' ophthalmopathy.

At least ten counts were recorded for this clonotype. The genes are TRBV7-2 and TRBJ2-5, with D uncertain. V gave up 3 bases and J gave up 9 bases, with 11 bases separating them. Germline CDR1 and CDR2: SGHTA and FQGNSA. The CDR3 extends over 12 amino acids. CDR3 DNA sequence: TGTGCCAGCAGCTTGGTCCAGTTCCCCCAGTACTTC. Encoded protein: CASSLVQFPQYF.

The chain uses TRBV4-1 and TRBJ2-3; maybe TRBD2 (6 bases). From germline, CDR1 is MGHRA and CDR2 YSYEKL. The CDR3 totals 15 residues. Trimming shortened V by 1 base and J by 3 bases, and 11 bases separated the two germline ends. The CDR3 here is CASSQAPGRTDTQYF. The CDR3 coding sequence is TGCGCCAGCAGCCAAGCTCCGGGGAGGACAGATACGCAGTATTTT.

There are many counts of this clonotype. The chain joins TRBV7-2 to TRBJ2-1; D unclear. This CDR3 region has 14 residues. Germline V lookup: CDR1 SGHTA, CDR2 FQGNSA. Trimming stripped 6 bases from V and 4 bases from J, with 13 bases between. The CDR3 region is CASSKPTSYNEQFF. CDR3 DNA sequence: TGTGCCAGCAGTAAACCTACGTCTTACAATGAGCAGTTCTTC.

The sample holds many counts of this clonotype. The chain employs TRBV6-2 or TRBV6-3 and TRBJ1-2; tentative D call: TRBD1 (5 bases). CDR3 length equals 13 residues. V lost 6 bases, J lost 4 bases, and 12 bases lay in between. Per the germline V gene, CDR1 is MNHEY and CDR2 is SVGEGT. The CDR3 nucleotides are TGTGCCAGCAGAGGGGAGGCAAGCTATGGCTACACCTTC. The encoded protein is CASRGEASYGYTF.

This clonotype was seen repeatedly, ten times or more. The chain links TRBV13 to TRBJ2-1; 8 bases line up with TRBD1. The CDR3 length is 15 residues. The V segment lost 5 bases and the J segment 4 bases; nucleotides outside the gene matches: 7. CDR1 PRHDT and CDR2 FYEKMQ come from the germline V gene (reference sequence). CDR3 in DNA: TGTGCCAGCAGCCCTCGGGACAGGCGATACAATGAGCAGTTCTTC. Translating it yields CASSPRDRRYNEQFF.

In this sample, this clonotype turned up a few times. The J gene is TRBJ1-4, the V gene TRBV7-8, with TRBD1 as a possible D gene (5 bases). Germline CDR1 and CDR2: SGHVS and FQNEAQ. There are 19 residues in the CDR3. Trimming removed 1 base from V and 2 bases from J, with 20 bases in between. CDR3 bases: TGTGCCAGCAGCTTAGGGGGGACCCAACAACGTGGGACTAATGAAAAACTGTTTTTT. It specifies CASSLGGTQQRGTNEKLFF.

CDR3 DNA: TGTGCCAGCAGCCCTCTTAATCTCGGGGAGCTGTTTTTT. This sequence encodes CASSPLNLGELFF. This rearrangement joins TRBV7-2 to TRBJ2-2; no clear D gene. The V end lost 5 bases, the J end lost 7 bases, and 11 bases lay between the germline ends. The CDR3 has 13 amino acids. Germline CDR1 is SGHTA and CDR2 is FQGNSA.

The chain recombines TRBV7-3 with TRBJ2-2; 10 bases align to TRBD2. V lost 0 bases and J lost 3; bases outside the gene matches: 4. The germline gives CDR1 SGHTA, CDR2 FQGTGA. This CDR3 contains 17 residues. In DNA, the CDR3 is TGTGCCAGCAGCTTAACGAAGCGGGGGGGCCACACCGGGGAGCTGTTTTTT. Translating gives CASSLTKRGGHTGELFF.

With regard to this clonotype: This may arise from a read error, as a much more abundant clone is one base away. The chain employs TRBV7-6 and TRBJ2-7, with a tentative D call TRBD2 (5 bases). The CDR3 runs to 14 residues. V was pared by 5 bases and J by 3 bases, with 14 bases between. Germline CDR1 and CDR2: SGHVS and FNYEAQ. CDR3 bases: TGTGCCAGCAGCGCCGGGGTTGCTGGCTACGAGCAGTACTTC. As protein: CASSAGVAGYEQYF. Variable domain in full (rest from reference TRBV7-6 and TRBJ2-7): GAGVSQSPRYKVTKRGQDVALRCDPISGHVSLYWYRQALGQGPEFLTYFNYEAQQDKSGLPNDRFSAERPEGSISTLTIQRTEQRDSAMYRCASSAGVAGYEQYFGPGTRLTVT.

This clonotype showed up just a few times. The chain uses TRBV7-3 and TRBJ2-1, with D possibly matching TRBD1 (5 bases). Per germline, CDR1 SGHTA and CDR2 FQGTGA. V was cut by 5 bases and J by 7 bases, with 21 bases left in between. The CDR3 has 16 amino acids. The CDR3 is CASSRITTGSRNEQFF. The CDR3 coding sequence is TGTGCCAGCAGCCGTATTACCACAGGTTCCAGAAATGAGCAGTTCTTC.

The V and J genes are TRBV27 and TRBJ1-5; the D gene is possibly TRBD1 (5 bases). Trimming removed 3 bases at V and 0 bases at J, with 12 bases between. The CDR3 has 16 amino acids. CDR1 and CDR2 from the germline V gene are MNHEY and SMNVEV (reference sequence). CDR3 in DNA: TGTGCCAGCAGTTTCGGGGCGGGAGGTAGCAATCAGCCCCAGCATTTT. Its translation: CASSFGAGGSNQPQHF.

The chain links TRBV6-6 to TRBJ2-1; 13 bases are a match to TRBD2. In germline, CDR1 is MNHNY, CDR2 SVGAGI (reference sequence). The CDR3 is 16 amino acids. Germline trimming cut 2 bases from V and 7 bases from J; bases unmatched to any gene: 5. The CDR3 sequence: CASSYPGLAGVNEQFF. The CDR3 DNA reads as TGTGCCAGCAGTTACCCCGGACTAGCGGGAGTTAATGAGCAGTTCTTC.

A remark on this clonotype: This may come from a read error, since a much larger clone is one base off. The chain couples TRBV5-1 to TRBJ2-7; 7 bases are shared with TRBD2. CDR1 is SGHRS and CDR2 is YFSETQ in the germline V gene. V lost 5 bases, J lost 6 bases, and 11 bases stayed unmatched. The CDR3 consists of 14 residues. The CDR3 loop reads CASRSGASSAEQYF. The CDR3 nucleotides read TGCGCCAGCAGGAGCGGGGCCTCCTCCGCCGAGCAGTACTTC.

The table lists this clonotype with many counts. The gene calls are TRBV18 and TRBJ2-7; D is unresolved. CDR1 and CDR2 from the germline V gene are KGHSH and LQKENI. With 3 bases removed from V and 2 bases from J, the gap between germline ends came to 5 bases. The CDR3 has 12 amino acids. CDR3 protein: CASSPQTYEQYF. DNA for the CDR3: TGTGCCAGCTCACCGCAGACCTACGAGCAGTACTTC.

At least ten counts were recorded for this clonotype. Written as DNA, the CDR3 is TGTGCCAGCTCACCCCAGGGGCCGAACGAGCAGTACTTC. The encoded protein is CASSPQGPNEQYF. The genes are TRBV18 and TRBJ2-7; tentative D call: TRBD1 (6 bases). The CDR3 totals 13 residues. Trimming pared 3 bases from V and 5 bases from J, leaving 11 bases between. The germline V gene has CDR1 KGHSH and CDR2 LQKENI.

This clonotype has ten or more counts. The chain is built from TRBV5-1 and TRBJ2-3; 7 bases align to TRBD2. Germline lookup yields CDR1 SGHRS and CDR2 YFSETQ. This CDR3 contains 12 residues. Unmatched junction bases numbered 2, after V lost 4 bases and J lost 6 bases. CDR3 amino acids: CASSRTRDTQYF. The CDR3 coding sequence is TGCGCCAGCAGCCGGACTAGGGATACGCAGTATTTT.

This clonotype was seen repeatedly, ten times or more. The CDR3 sequence: CASSRTGIYSNQPQHF. The CDR3 nucleotides read TGTGCCAGCAGCCGAACAGGGATCTATAGCAATCAGCCCCAGCATTTT. The V call is TRBV2, the J call TRBJ1-5, with a possible D match to TRBD1 (6 bases). This CDR3 contains 16 residues. Germline V gene lookup returns CDR1 SNHLY and CDR2 FYNNEI. V dropped 6 bases and J dropped 0 bases, with 15 bases sitting between them.

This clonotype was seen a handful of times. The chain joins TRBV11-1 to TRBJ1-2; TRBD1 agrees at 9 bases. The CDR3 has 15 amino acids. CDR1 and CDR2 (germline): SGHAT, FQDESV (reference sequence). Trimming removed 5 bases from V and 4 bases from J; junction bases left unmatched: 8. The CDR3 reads CASSPQGARVYGYTF. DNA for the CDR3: TGTGCCAGCAGCCCACAGGGGGCACGGGTCTATGGCTACACCTTC.

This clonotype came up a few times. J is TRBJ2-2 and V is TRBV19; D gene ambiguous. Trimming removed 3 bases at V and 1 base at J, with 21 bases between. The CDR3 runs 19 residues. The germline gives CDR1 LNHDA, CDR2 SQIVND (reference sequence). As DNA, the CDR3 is TGTGCCAGTAGTATGAGGAGCTGGCAAGCGAACCAGAACACCGGGGAGCTGTTTTTT. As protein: CASSMRSWQANQNTGELFF. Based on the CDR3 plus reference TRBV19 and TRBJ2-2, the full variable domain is DGGITQSPKYLFRKEGQNVTLSCEQNLNHDAMYWYRQDPGQGLRLIYYSQIVNDFQKGDIAEGYSVSREKKESFPLTVTSAQKNPTAFYLCASSMRSWQANQNTGELFFGEGSRLTVL.

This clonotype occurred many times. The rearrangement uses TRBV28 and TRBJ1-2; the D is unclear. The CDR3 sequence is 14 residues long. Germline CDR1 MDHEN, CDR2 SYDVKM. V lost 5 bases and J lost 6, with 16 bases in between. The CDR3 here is CASSLLGPVDGYTF. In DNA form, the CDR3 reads TGTGCCAGCAGTCTGCTAGGGCCCGTTGATGGCTACACCTTC.

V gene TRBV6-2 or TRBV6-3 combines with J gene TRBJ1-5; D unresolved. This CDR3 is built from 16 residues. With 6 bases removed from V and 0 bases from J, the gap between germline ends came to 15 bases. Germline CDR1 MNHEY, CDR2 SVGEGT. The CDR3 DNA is TGTGCCAGCAGCTCCCCGGGAGGTTTTAGCAATCAGCCCCAGCATTTT. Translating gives CASSSPGGFSNQPQHF.

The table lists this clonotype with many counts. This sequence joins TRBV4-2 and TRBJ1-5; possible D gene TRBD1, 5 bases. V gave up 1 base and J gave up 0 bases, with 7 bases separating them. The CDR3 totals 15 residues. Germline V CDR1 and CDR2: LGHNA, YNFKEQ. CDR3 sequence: CASSQAGGSNQPQHF. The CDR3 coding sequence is TGTGCCAGCAGCCAAGCCGGGGGTAGCAATCAGCCCCAGCATTTT.

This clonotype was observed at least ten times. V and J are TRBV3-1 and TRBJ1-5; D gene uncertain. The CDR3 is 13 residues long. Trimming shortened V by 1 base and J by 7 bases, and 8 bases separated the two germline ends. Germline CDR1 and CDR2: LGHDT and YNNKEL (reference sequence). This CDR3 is CASSQGLGQPQHF. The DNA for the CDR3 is TGTGCCAGCAGCCAAGGATTAGGGCAGCCCCAGCATTTT.

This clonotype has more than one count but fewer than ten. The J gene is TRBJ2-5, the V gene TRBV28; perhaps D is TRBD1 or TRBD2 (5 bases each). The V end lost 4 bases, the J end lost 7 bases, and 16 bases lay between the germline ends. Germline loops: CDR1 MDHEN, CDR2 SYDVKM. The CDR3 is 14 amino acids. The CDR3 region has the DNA TGTGCCAGCAGTTCCCCCCCGAACGGGGCGACCCAGTACTTC. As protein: CASSSPPNGATQYF.

CDR3 in amino acids: CASSPSGREAFF. The CDR3 DNA reads TGTGCCAGCAGCCCCTCGGGACGCGAAGCTTTCTTT. V is TRBV16 and J is TRBJ1-1, with D possibly matching TRBD1 (5 bases). Trimming stripped 4 bases from V and 8 bases from J, with 11 bases between. The CDR3 is 12 amino acids. The germline V gene has CDR1 KGHSY and CDR2 FQNENV.

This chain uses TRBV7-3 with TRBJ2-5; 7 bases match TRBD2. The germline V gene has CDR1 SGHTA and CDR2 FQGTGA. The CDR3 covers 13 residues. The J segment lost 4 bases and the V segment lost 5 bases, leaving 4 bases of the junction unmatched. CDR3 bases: TGTGCCAGCAGCATACTAGCGCTAGAGACCCAGTACTTC. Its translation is CASSILALETQYF.

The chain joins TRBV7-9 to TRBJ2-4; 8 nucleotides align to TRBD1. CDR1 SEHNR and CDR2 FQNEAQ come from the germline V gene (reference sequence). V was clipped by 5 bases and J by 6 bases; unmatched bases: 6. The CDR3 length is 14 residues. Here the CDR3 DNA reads TGTGCCAGCAGCCACGGACAGGGCCGAAACATTCAGTACTTC. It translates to CASSHGQGRNIQYF.

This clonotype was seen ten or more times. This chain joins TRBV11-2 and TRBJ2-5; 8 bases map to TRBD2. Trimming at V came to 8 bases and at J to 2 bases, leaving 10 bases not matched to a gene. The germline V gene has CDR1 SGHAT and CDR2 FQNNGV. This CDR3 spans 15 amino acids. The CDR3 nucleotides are TGTGCCAGCGGAGCGGGAGAACGGGTGCAAGAGACCCAGTACTTC. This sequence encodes CASGAGERVQETQYF.

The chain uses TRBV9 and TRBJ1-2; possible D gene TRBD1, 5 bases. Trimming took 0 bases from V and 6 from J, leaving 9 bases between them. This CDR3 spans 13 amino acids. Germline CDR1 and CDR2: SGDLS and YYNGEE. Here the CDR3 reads CASSVVIGDGYTF. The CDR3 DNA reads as TGTGCCAGCAGCGTAGTGATAGGGGATGGCTACACCTTC.

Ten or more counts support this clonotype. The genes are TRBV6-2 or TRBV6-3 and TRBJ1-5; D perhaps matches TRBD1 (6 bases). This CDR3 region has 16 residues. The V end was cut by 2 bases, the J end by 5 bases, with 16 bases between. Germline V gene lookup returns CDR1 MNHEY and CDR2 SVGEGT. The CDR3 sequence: CASSYDIRQVYQPQHF. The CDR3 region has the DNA TGTGCCAGCAGTTACGACATCCGACAGGTATATCAGCCCCAGCATTTT.

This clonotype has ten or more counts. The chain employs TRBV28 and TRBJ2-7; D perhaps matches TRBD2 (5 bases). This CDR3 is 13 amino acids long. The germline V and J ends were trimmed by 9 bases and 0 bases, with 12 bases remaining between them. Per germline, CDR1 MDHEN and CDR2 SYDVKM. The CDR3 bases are TGTGCCAGTCGAGCGGTGAGCTCCTACGAGCAGTACTTC. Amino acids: CASRAVSSYEQYF.